Included here is one T cell receptor beta chain sequence, with context. Its antigen is currently unknown. The sample comes from a study of T cell responses to AZD1222 COVID-19 vaccine. General study points: Mostly white British, mostly female donors; authors suggested clonal diversity may be underestimated. Repertoire collection took place solely once the T cell response had peaked. Spike-specific TCRs gained breadth and depth after people received two AZD1222 doses.

Profiling relied on immunoSEQ multiplex PCR, and the TCRdb table lists in-frame clones only, not all of them. The sample records 95,000 to 150,000 clones, 75% to 90% being singletons. Germline CDR1 is LNHDA and CDR2 is SQIVND (reference sequence). Trimming pared 9 bases from V and 0 bases from J, leaving 18 bases between. The CDR3 totals 17 residues. V gene TRBV19 combines with J gene TRBJ1-6; possibly TRBD1 for D (6 bases). The TCR sequence derives from an adult in good health. Sample: peripheral blood, taken on day 0 of AZD1222 vaccination. The CDR3 is CASPPGDGSSYNSPLHF. Here the CDR3 DNA reads TGTGCCAGCCCCCCAGGGGACGGATCCTCCTATAATTCACCCCTCCACTTT.